A single sample is the source of the 9 T cell receptor beta chains below, sequenced in a study of shared clonotypes between healthy human individuals (dated by TCRdb to the early 2020s). The receptor library was made with the immunoSEQ multiplex PCR assay. Entries here come from immuneACCESS through TCRdb and include only in-frame sequences with V and J called. Some clones fail to appear in such tables; in the studies checked, an unresolved V gene covers under half of the shortfall, and the cause of the remainder is unknown. The sample table records over a million clones; roughly 96% of these occur just once. The top ten clones comprise approximately 1.1% of the sample. Sequencing used naive CD4+ T cells sorted from blood. This sample's cell subset or site label indicates: CD45RA+ positively selected. These receptors were obtained from a man aged 25 to 40 in good health.

Comment on this clone: At one end, the junction sequence differs from germline, possibly due to a read error. V gene TRBV27 combines with J gene TRBJ2-3; 10 nucleotides line up with TRBD2. Germline V gene sequence: CDR1 MNHEY, CDR2 SMNVEV (reference sequence). The CDR3 length is 15 residues. The CDR3 bases are TGTGCCAGCACTATGGCTAGCGGGAGCATAGATACGCAGTATTTT. Residues: CASTMASGSIDTQYF.

The J gene is TRBJ1-2, the V gene TRBV28; D unclear. The CDR3 is 13 amino acids. Germline CDR1 and CDR2: MDHEN and SYDVKM. V was trimmed by 1 base and J by 3 bases, leaving 6 bases between them. This CDR3 reads CASSLSSDYGYTF. The CDR3 region has the DNA TGTGCCAGCAGTTTATCCTCAGACTATGGCTACACCTTC.

The chain links TRBV21-1 to TRBJ2-7; the D segment call TRBD1 is taken from the table without a DNA check. TRBV21-1 counts as a pseudogene. The CDR3 runs 15 residues. Here the CDR3 DNA reads TGTGCCAGCAGCAACCCCGGGACAGCTCCTTACGAGCAGTACTTC. Its translation: CASSNPGTAPYEQYF.

The chain couples TRBV10-1 to TRBJ2-3; possibly TRBD2 for D (7 bases). The CDR3 has 16 amino acids. Germline CDR1 is WNHNN and CDR2 is SYGVQD (reference sequence). V dropped 2 bases and J dropped 2 bases, with 14 bases sitting between them. The CDR3 loop is CASSEGRGAVTDTQYF. CDR3 nucleotides: TGCGCCAGCAGTGAGGGTCGGGGGGCGGTCACAGATACGCAGTATTTT.

CDR3 loop: CASRPPSSNTIYF. The CDR3, as DNA: TGTGCCAGCAGGCCCCCGAGCTCAAACACCATATATTTT. The genes are TRBV28 and TRBJ1-3; D not certain. Germline loops: CDR1 MDHEN, CDR2 SYDVKM. The V end lost 6 bases, the J end lost 6 bases, and 12 bases lay between the germline ends. The CDR3 is 13 amino acids. Together with reference TRBV28 and TRBJ1-3, the CDR3 gives the full variable domain: DVKVTQSSRYLVKRTGEKVFLECVQDMDHENMFWYRQDPGLGLRLIYFSYDVKMKEKGDIPEGYSVSREKKERFSLILESASTNQTSMYLCASRPPSSNTIYFGEGSWLTVV.

Worth noting for this clone: Other DNA sequences in this specimen translate into the identical CDR3. The V and J genes are TRBV6-5 and TRBJ1-1; D is perhaps TRBD1 (5 bases). V lost 0 bases and J lost 2, with 7 bases in between. Germline CDR1 is MNHEY and CDR2 is SVGAGI. The CDR3 is 14 amino acids. The CDR3 sequence is CASSYSGVNTEAFF. The DNA for the CDR3 is TGTGCCAGCAGTTACTCGGGGGTAAACACTGAAGCTTTCTTT.

V usage is TRBV10-1 and J usage is TRBJ2-7; weak D call: TRBD2 (5 bases). CDR1 is WNHNN, CDR2 SYGVQD, per germline (reference sequence). V was pared by 6 bases and J by 2 bases, with 11 bases between. The CDR3 contains 13 residues. CDR3 DNA: TGCGCCAGCAGCCAGGACTGGGCCTACGAGCAGTACTTC. It encodes CASSQDWAYEQYF.

The chain combines TRBV27 with TRBJ2-7, with D unclear. Trimming stripped 5 bases from V and 3 bases from J, with 11 bases between. This CDR3 region has 13 residues. The germline V gene encodes CDR1 MNHEY and CDR2 SMNVEV (reference sequence). The CDR3 region has the DNA TGTGCCAGCAGTAGTGACTCGAACTACGAGCAGTACTTC. This gives the protein CASSSDSNYEQYF.

The chain is built from TRBV29-1 and TRBJ2-1; 8 positions agree with TRBD2. The ends lost 6 bases at V and 7 bases at J; junction bases unmatched: 14. Germline V gene sequence: CDR1 SQVTM, CDR2 ANQGSEA. The CDR3 spans 15 residues. CDR3 loop: CSVRGTSGEGNEQFF. The CDR3 DNA sequence: TGCAGCGTGAGGGGAACTAGCGGAGAAGGTAATGAGCAGTTCTTC.